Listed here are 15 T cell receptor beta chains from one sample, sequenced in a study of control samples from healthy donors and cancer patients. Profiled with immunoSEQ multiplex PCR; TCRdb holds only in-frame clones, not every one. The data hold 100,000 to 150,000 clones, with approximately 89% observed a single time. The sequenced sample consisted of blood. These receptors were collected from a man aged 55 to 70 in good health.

The CDR3 nucleotides are TGTGCCAGCAGTTACCCCGGGACGAGGAACACCATATATTTT. This sequence encodes CASSYPGTRNTIYF. The chain has TRBV6-2 or TRBV6-3 and TRBJ1-3, with a possible D match to TRBD1 (5 bases). Germline values: CDR1 MNHEY, CDR2 SVGEGT. Trimming stripped 2 bases from V and 7 bases from J, with 12 bases between. There are 14 residues in the CDR3.

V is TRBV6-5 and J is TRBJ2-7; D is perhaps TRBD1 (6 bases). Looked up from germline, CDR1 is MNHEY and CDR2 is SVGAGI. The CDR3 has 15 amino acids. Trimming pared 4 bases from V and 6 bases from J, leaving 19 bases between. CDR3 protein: CASSSVSGVLREQYF. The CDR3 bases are TGTGCCAGCAGTTCGGTCTCAGGGGTACTTCGCGAGCAGTACTTC.

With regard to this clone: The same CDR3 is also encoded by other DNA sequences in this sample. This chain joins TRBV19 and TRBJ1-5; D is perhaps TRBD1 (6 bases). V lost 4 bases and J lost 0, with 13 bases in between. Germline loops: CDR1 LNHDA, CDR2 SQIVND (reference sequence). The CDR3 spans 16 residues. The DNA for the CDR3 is TGTGCCAGTAGTACCGGAGGGGGGTATAGCAATCAGCCCCAGCATTTT. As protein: CASSTGGGYSNQPQHF.

The CDR3 DNA reads as TGTGCCACCAAAGTAAAGAAAAGGGACCGGTTCGGGTACGAGCAGTACTTC. Protein product: CATKVKKRDRFGYEQYF. V and J are TRBV24-1 and TRBJ2-7; perhaps D is TRBD1 or TRBD2 (5 bases each). V was cut by 8 bases and J by 4 bases, with 26 bases left in between. Germline CDR1 and CDR2: KGHDR and SFDVKD. The CDR3 runs to 17 residues.

The DNA for the CDR3 is TGTGCCAGCAGGGACAACGATCAGCCCCAGCATTTT. It yields the protein CASRDNDQPQHF. The chain combines TRBV28 with TRBJ1-5; a possible D gene is TRBD1 (5 bases). Trimming removed 6 bases at V and 5 bases at J, with 8 bases between. This CDR3 spans 12 amino acids. Germline CDR1 is MDHEN and CDR2 is SYDVKM. Filled out from reference TRBV28 and TRBJ1-5, the complete variable domain reads DVKVTQSSRYLVKRTGEKVFLECVQDMDHENMFWYRQDPGLGLRLIYFSYDVKMKEKGDIPEGYSVSREKKERFSLILESASTNQTSMYLCASRDNDQPQHFGDGTRLSIL.

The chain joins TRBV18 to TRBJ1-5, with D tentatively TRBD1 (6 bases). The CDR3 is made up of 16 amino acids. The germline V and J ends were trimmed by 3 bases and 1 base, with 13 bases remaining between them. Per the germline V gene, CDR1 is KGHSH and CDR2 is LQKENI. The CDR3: CASSPPVQGSNQPQHF. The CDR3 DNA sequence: TGTGCCAGCTCACCTCCGGTACAGGGAAGCAATCAGCCCCAGCATTTT.

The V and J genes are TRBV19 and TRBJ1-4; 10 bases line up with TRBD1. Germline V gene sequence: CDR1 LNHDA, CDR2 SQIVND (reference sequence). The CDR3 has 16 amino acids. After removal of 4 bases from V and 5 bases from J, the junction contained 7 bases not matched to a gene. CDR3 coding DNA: TGTGCCAGTAGTACCCCGAAGACAGGGGGCAATGAAAAACTGTTTTTT. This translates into CASSTPKTGGNEKLFF.

The CDR3 reads CASSTPGTKETQYF. As DNA, the CDR3 is TGTGCCAGCAGCACCCCCGGGACCAAAGAGACCCAGTACTTC. The genes are TRBV3-1 (or the pseudogene TRBV3-2) and TRBJ2-5; D may correspond to TRBD1 or TRBD2 (5 bases each). The V end was cut by 5 bases, the J end by 3 bases, with 13 bases between. This CDR3 is built from 14 residues. Per germline, CDR1 LGHDT and CDR2 YNNKEL (reference sequence).

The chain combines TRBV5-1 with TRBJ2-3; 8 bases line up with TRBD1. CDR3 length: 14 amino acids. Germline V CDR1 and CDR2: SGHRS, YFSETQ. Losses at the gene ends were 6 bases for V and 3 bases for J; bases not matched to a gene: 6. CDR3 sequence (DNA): TGCGCCAGCACCAGGACAGGGATGACAGATACGCAGTATTTT. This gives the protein CASTRTGMTDTQYF.

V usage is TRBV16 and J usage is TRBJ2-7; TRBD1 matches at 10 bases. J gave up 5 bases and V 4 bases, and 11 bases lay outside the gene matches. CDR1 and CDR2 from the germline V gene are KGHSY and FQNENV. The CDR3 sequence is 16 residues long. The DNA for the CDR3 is TGTGCCAGCAGCCGCAGGACGGGACAGGGGTTCCACGAGCAGTACTTC. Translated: CASSRRTGQGFHEQYF.

CDR3 in amino acids: CASSNSDRDYGYTF. The CDR3 DNA sequence: TGTGCCAGCAGTAACTCAGACAGGGACTATGGCTACACCTTC. J is TRBJ1-2 and V is TRBV27; 7 bases line up with TRBD1. With V trimmed by 5 bases and J by 3 bases, 6 bases remained unmatched. The CDR3 is 14 amino acids. Germline loops: CDR1 MNHEY, CDR2 SMNVEV (reference sequence).

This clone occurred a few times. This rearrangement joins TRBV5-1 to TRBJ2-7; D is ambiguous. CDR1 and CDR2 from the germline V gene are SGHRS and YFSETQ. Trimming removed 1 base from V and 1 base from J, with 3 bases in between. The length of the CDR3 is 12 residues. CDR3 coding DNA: TGCGCCAGCAGCTTGACTTCCTACGAGCAGTACTTC. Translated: CASSLTSYEQYF.

In DNA, the CDR3 is TGTGCCAGCAGCTTAGGGGGGTTTCAGCCCCAGCATTTT. It encodes CASSLGGFQPQHF. The rearrangement joins TRBV7-2 to TRBJ1-5, with TRBD1 as a possible D gene (5 bases). V lost 1 base, J lost 6 bases, and 7 bases lay in between. CDR3 length: 13 residues. From germline, CDR1 is SGHTA and CDR2 FQGNSA.

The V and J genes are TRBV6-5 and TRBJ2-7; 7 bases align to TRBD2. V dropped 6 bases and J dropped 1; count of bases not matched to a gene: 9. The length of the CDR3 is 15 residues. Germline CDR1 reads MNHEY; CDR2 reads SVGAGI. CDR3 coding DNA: TGTGCCAGCAGCCAAATGGGGGGGTCATCCTACGAGCAGTACTTC. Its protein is CASSQMGGSSYEQYF.

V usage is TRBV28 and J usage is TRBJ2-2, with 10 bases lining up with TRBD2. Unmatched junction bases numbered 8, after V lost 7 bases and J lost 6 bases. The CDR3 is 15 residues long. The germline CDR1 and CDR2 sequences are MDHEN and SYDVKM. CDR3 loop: CASIISGGIAGELFF. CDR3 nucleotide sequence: TGTGCCAGCATTATTAGCGGGGGGATCGCCGGGGAGCTGTTTTTT.